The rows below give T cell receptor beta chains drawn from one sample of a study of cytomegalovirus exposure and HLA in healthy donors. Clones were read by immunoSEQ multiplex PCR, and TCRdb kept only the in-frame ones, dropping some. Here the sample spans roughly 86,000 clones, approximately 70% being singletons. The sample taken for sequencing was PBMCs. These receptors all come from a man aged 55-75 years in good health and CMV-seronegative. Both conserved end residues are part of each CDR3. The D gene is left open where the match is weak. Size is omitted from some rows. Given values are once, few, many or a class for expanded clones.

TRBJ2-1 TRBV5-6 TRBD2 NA TGTGCCAGCAGCTTGGCCGGGACTAGCGGGAATGAGCAGTTCTTC CASSLAGTSGNEQFF
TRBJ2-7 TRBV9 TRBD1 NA TGTGCCAGCAGCGTAGAAGGGGACAGGGGGTCCGAGCAGTACTTC CASSVEGDRGSEQYF
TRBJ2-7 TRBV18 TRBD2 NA TGTGCCAGCGCCCCTAGCGGTAGCTCCTACGAGCAGTACTTC CASAPSGSSYEQYF
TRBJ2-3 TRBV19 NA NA TGTGCCAGTAGTTTCCGCGCAGGGGCGCGGACAGATACGCAGTATTTT CASSFRAGARTDTQYF
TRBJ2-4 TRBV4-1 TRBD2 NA TGCGCCAGCAGCCAAGATCAGGCAGCGGGAGTCAAAAACATTCAGTACTTC CASSQDQAAGVKNIQYF
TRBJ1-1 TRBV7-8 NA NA TGTGCCAGCAACCCTGGCGTATGGGGGGGGCAAAACACTGAAGCTTTCTTT CASNPGVWGGQNTEAFF
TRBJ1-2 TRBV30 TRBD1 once TGTGCCTGGAGTGGGACAGGGAACGGCTACACCTTC CAWSGTGNGYTF
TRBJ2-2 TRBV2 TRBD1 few TGTGCCAGCGGGACAGGGAACAGGGAGCTGTTTTTT CASGTGNRELFF
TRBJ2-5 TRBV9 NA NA TGTGCCAGCAGCGTCCTCGGCGGGACCAGAGAGACCCAGTACTTC CASSVLGGTRETQYF
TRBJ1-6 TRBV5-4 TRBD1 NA TGTGCCAGCAGCCGGGACAGGTTTCTCAATTCACCCCTCCACTTT CASSRDRFLNSPLHF